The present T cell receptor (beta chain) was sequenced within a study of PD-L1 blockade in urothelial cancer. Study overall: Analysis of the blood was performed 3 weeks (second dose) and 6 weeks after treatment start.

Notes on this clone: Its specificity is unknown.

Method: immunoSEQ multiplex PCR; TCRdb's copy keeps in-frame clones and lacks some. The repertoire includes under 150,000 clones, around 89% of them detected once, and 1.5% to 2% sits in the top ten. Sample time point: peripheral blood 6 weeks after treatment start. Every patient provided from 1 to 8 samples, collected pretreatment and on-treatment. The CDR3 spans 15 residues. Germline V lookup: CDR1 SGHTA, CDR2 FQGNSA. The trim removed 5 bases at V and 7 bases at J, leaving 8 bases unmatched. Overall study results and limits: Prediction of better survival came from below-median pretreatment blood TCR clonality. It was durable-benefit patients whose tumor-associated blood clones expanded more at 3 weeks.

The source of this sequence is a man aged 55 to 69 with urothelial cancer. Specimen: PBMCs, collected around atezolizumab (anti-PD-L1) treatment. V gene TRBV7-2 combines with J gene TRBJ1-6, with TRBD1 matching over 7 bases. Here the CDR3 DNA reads TGTGCCAGCAGCACTTCGACAGGGAGGAATTCACCCCTCCACTTT. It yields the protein CASSTSTGRNSPLHF.